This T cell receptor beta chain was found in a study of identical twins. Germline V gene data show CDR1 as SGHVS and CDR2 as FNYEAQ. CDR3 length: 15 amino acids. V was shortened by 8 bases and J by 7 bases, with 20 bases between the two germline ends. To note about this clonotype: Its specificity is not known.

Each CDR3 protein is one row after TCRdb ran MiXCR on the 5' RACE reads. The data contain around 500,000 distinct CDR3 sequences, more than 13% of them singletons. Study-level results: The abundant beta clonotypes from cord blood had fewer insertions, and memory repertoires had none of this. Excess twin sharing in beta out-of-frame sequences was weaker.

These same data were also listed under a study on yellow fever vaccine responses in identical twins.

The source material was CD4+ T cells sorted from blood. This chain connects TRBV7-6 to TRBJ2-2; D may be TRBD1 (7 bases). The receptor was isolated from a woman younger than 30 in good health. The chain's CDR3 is CASAPRPGDSGELFF. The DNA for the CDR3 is TGTGCCAGCGCTCCCCGCCCGGGGGACAGCGGGGAGCTGTTTTTT.